These 22 T cell receptor beta chains originate from one sample sequenced in a study of shared clonotypes between healthy human individuals (TCRdb year 2020). The library came from the immunoSEQ multiplex PCR assay. In its TCRdb copy, this immuneACCESS table keeps in-frame sequences only and misses some clones. Where compared with another copy, unresolved V genes explain less than half of these, and the others have no known cause. Here the sample has some 2.4 million clones; over 85% occur a single time. Of the sample, about 0.38% is held by the ten largest clones. Sequencing used naive CD4+ T cells from PBMCs. This specimen's cell subset or site label, per the study, means: CD45RA+ positively selected. The receptors come from a man aged 18 to 30 in good health. Some clones in this sample may be carry-over from other donors' samples.

V usage is TRBV5-4 and J usage is TRBJ2-5, with 7 nucleotides matching TRBD2. V lost 0 bases to trimming and J lost 7 bases; unmatched junction nucleotides: 15. Germline lookup yields CDR1 SGHNT and CDR2 YYREEE (reference sequence). The CDR3 runs to 17 residues. This CDR3 is CASSLDAEGGQRRTQYF. CDR3 DNA: TGTGCCAGCAGCTTGGACGCGGAGGGAGGGCAGAGGAGGACCCAGTACTTC. Full variable domain (remainder filled in from reference TRBV5-4 and TRBJ2-5): ETGVTQSPTHLIKTRGQQVTLRCSSQSGHNTVSWYQQALGQGPQFIFQYYREEENGRGNFPPRFSGLQFPNYSSELNVNALELDDSALYLCASSLDAEGGQRRTQYFGPGTRLLVL.

With regard to this clone: This sample also contains other DNA sequences that code for the same CDR3. J is TRBJ2-5 and V is TRBV5-1, with D uncertain. The CDR3 is 14 residues long. Trimming pared 2 bases from V and 0 bases from J, leaving 8 bases between. Germline lookup yields CDR1 SGHRS and CDR2 YFSETQ. CDR3 nucleotide sequence: TGCGCCAGCAGCTTCGTTGGGGACCAAGAGACCCAGTACTTC. This translates into CASSFVGDQETQYF.

The chain combines TRBV30 with TRBJ2-1, with D possibly matching TRBD2 (5 bases). Germline CDR1 and CDR2: GTSNPN and SVGIG (reference sequence). V dropped 2 bases and J dropped 8 bases, with 19 bases sitting between them. The CDR3 has 15 residues. The CDR3 protein is CAWSKRELVVDEQFF. CDR3 nucleotide sequence: TGTGCCTGGAGTAAGAGGGAGTTAGTTGTCGATGAGCAGTTCTTC.

The V call is TRBV6-6, the J call TRBJ1-1; TRBD1 is a possible D gene (6 bases). Trimming removed 6 bases at V and 1 base at J, with 9 bases between. In germline, CDR1 is MNHNY, CDR2 SVGAGI (reference sequence). The CDR3 length is 13 residues. Here the CDR3 DNA reads TGTGCCAGCAGGCTGACAGGGAACACTGAAGCTTTCTTT. Its protein product is CASRLTGNTEAFF.

The chain employs TRBV9 and TRBJ2-7; tentatively, D is TRBD1 (7 bases). The germline V gene has CDR1 SGDLS and CDR2 YYNGEE. The V end lost 3 bases, the J end lost 9 bases, and 16 bases lay between the germline ends. This CDR3 comprises 13 residues. CDR3 coding DNA: TGTGCCAGCAGCGGGGACAGTGCGCGGGGGCAGTACTTC. It specifies CASSGDSARGQYF.

CDR3 in DNA: TGTGCCAGCAGCTTGGGGCAGGGTGGCGACGAGCAGTACTTC. As protein: CASSLGQGGDEQYF. The rearrangement joins TRBV7-3 to TRBJ2-7; the D gene is possibly TRBD1 (5 bases). This CDR3 spans 14 amino acids. Germline V gives CDR1 SGHTA, CDR2 FQGTGA. V was clipped by 3 bases and J by 5 bases, with 14 bases between them.

This clone was detected only a few times. Other nucleotide sequences from this sample produce the same CDR3. J is TRBJ2-5 and V is TRBV7-6; D gene unclear. V lost 3 bases and J 4 bases, leaving 3 bases between the germline ends. Germline loops: CDR1 SGHVS, CDR2 FNYEAQ. CDR3 length: 11 residues. CDR3 protein: CASSLSETQYF. Here the CDR3 DNA reads TGTGCCAGCAGCTTGTCAGAGACCCAGTACTTC.

The rearrangement uses TRBV7-2 and TRBJ1-4; D is possibly TRBD1 (6 bases). CDR1 is SGHTA, CDR2 FQGNSA, per germline. V dropped 5 bases and J dropped 5 bases, with 12 bases sitting between them. The CDR3 length is 14 residues. CDR3 loop: CASSPRGSNEKLFF. The CDR3 DNA is TGTGCCAGCAGCCCCAGGGGCTCAAATGAAAAACTGTTTTTT. Looking up the rest from reference TRBV7-2 and TRBJ1-4 gives the full variable domain: GAGVSQSPSNKVTEKGKDVELRCDPISGHTALYWYRQSLGQGLEFLIYFQGNSAPDKSGLPSDRFSAERTGGSVSTLTIQRTQQEDSAVYLCASSPRGSNEKLFFGSGTQLSVL.

This clone has a single count. The V gene is TRBV5-6, the J gene TRBJ2-5; a possible D gene is TRBD1 (6 bases). Germline V CDR1 and CDR2: SGHDT, YYEEEE. This CDR3 spans 15 amino acids. The V end lost 3 bases, the J end lost 5 bases, and 17 bases lay between the germline ends. The CDR3 region has the DNA TGTGCCAGCAGCTCGCGTGGGGGCTTAGGGGAGACCCAGTACTTC. Translating it yields CASSSRGGLGETQYF.

V and J are TRBV29-1 and TRBJ1-2, with a tentative D call TRBD1 (5 bases). The V gene's germline CDR1 is SQVTM and CDR2 ANQGSEA. Trimming cost V 6 bases and J 7 bases, with 12 bases left between them. This CDR3 is 11 amino acids long. The CDR3: CSVGGAGGYTF. The CDR3 DNA sequence: TGCAGCGTAGGAGGGGCGGGTGGCTACACCTTC. The whole variable domain, filled in from reference TRBV29-1 and TRBJ1-2, reads SAVISQKPSRDICQRGTSLTIQCQVDSQVTMMFWYRQQPGQSLTLIATANQGSEATYESGFVIDKFPISRPNLTFSTLTVSNMSPEDSSIYLCSVGGAGGYTFGSGTRLTVV.

The V call is TRBV5-1, the J call TRBJ1-2; TRBD1 matches at 7 bases. CDR3 size: 15 residues. J was trimmed by 4 bases and V by 5 bases; bases with no gene match: 11. CDR1 and CDR2 (germline): SGHRS, YFSETQ. The CDR3 loop is CASSMTEGAPYGYTF. The CDR3 region has the DNA TGCGCCAGCAGTATGACAGAGGGGGCCCCCTATGGCTACACCTTC.

The genes are TRBV7-9 and TRBJ2-1; TRBD2 matches at 13 bases. CDR1 and CDR2 from the germline V gene are SEHNR and FQNEAQ (reference sequence). The V gene end was trimmed by 4 bases and the J gene end by 6 bases; junction bases not matched to a gene: 12. This CDR3 comprises 18 residues. CDR3 amino acids: CASSSPPGTSGTSNEQFF. For the CDR3, the DNA is TGTGCCAGCAGCTCACCCCCGGGGACTAGCGGGACGAGCAATGAGCAGTTCTTC.

The J gene is TRBJ2-2, the V gene TRBV28, with TRBD2 matching over 8 bases. Per germline, CDR1 MDHEN and CDR2 SYDVKM. V shed 5 bases and J 5 bases; nucleotides not matched to a gene: 10. This CDR3 contains 16 residues. CDR3 sequence (DNA): TGTGCCAGCAGTCAGCGGGGTAGCGGGAAAACCGGGGAGCTGTTTTTT. Residues: CASSQRGSGKTGELFF.

This chain links TRBV4-3 with TRBJ2-1; maybe TRBD2 (5 bases). The CDR3 has 16 amino acids. V gave up 0 bases and J gave up 2 bases, with 11 bases separating them. In germline, CDR1 is LGHNA, CDR2 YSLEER. Here the CDR3 reads CASSQDRLAPYNEQFF. The CDR3 DNA reads as TGCGCCAGCAGCCAAGACAGGCTAGCCCCCTACAATGAGCAGTTCTTC.

The chain is built from TRBV7-6 and TRBJ2-3; D call uncertain. The germline V and J ends were trimmed by 2 bases and 6 bases, with 6 bases remaining between them. The length of the CDR3 is 12 residues. CDR1 is SGHVS, CDR2 FNYEAQ, per germline. The CDR3 sequence is CASSLMMDTQYF. In DNA form, the CDR3 reads TGTGCCAGCAGCTTAATGATGGATACGCAGTATTTT.

This chain joins TRBV9 and TRBJ2-5; 11 bases agree with TRBD2. Germline V CDR1 and CDR2: SGDLS, YYNGEE. The CDR3 is 14 residues long. Trimming at V came to 6 bases and at J to 3 bases, leaving 4 bases not matched to a gene. The CDR3: CASTRGLAEETQYF. The CDR3 region has the DNA TGTGCCAGCACCCGGGGACTAGCGGAAGAGACCCAGTACTTC.

This clone has only one observation. This chain connects TRBV7-2 to TRBJ2-6, with D unresolved. CDR1 SGHTA and CDR2 FQGNSA come from the germline V gene. The length of the CDR3 is 15 residues. V was trimmed by 1 base and J by 2 bases, leaving 6 bases between them. Here the CDR3 DNA reads TGTGCCAGCAGCTTAGTTGGGGCTGGGGCCAACGTCCTGACTTTC. Translated: CASSLVGAGANVLTF. The entire variable domain, with the rest obtained from reference TRBV7-2 and TRBJ2-6, is as follows: GAGVSQSPSNKVTEKGKDVELRCDPISGHTALYWYRQSLGQGLEFLIYFQGNSAPDKSGLPSDRFSAERTGGSVSTLTIQRTQQEDSAVYLCASSLVGAGANVLTFGAGSRLTVL.

The chain recombines TRBV5-4 with TRBJ2-1; 9 bases line up with TRBD1. J was trimmed by 7 bases and V by 2 bases; bases with no gene match: 7. CDR3 size: 15 residues. The germline V gene encodes CDR1 SGHNT and CDR2 YYREEE (reference sequence). CDR3 residues: CASSLGQGLQNEQFF. CDR3 DNA: TGTGCCAGCAGCTTAGGACAGGGGTTACAAAATGAGCAGTTCTTC. Complete variable domain (other parts from reference TRBV5-4 and TRBJ2-1): ETGVTQSPTHLIKTRGQQVTLRCSSQSGHNTVSWYQQALGQGPQFIFQYYREEENGRGNFPPRFSGLQFPNYSSELNVNALELDDSALYLCASSLGQGLQNEQFFGPGTRLTVL.

J is TRBJ2-3 and V is TRBV5-1; D is unclear. CDR3 length: 13 residues. The germline V gene has CDR1 SGHRS and CDR2 YFSETQ. The germline V and J ends were trimmed by 3 bases and 4 bases, with 9 bases remaining between them. CDR3 bases: TGCGCCAGCAGCTCGGTGGGGTCAGATACGCAGTATTTT. Protein: CASSSVGSDTQYF. The whole variable domain, filled in from reference TRBV5-1 and TRBJ2-3, reads KAGVTQTPRYLIKTRGQQVTLSCSPISGHRSVSWYQQTPGQGLQFLFEYFSETQRNKGNFPGRFSGRQFSNSRSEMNVSTLELGDSALYLCASSSVGSDTQYFGPGTRLTVL.

CDR3 amino acids: CASSQGLYSNQPQHF. The DNA of the CDR3 is TGTGCCAGCAGCCAGGGGCTATATAGCAATCAGCCCCAGCATTTT. This chain joins TRBV2 and TRBJ1-5, with D possibly TRBD1 on 6 matching bases. V lost 6 bases, J lost 0 bases, and 12 bases lay in between. This CDR3 region has 15 residues. Germline V CDR1 and CDR2: SNHLY, FYNNEI.

This clone was counted once. This rearrangement joins TRBV27 to TRBJ2-5; 8 bases are a match to TRBD2. After removal of 5 bases from V and 4 bases from J, the junction contained 12 bases not matched to a gene. This CDR3 has 16 amino acids. Germline CDR1 reads MNHEY; CDR2 reads SMNVEV (reference sequence). In nucleotides, the CDR3 is TGTGCCAGCAGTAGTCCCGGGGGGGGAGGTAGAGAGACCCAGTACTTC. This translates into CASSSPGGGGRETQYF.

The genes are TRBV7-2 and TRBJ1-3, with D maybe TRBD1 (5 bases). Trimming removed 5 bases at V and 4 bases at J, with 24 bases between. CDR1 and CDR2 (germline): SGHTA, FQGNSA. The CDR3 is 18 amino acids. The CDR3: CASSTRGIKGTRGNTIYF. CDR3 nucleotides: TGTGCCAGCAGCACCCGGGGGATTAAAGGAACCAGGGGAAACACCATATATTTT.